Below, 5 T cell receptor beta chains from the same sample are listed, as sequenced in a study of metastatic and nonmetastatic thyroid tumors. Using MiXCR, TCRdb reanalyzed the PCR reads. The table shows about 32,000 clones, with around 25% occurring only once. No patient received treatment before thyroid surgery. Sequencing was performed on blood. These receptors were collected from a female donor with papillary thyroid cancer or a benign thyroid nodule (not recorded which). Some clones in this sample may be carry-over from other donors' samples.

This chain connects TRBV4-2 to TRBJ1-2; 8 bases agree with TRBD1. The CDR3 contains 17 residues. The germline gives CDR1 LGHNA, CDR2 YNFKEQ. J lost 0 bases, V lost 1 base, and 7 bases had no gene match. The CDR3 region has the DNA TGTGCCAGCAGCCAAGCTAAAGGACAGGGATCTAACTATGGCTACACCTTC. This codes for CASSQAKGQGSNYGYTF.

This clone showed up many times. The V and J genes are TRBV28 and TRBJ1-2, with 8 bases aligning to TRBD1. Germline V gives CDR1 MDHEN, CDR2 SYDVKM. The CDR3 is 15 amino acids. V lost 3 bases and J lost 7; bases outside the gene matches: 10. The CDR3 sequence: CASSFPPGGAGGYTF. The CDR3 DNA follows: TGTGCCAGCAGTTTTCCCCCAGGGGGCGCGGGTGGCTACACCTTC.

The chain joins TRBV3-1 to TRBJ1-4; D is possibly TRBD1 (6 bases). CDR1 LGHDT and CDR2 YNNKEL come from the germline V gene (reference sequence). The CDR3 consists of 16 residues. Trimming removed 4 bases from V and 7 bases from J, with 19 bases in between. CDR3 in DNA: TGTGCCAGCAGCCCGTCCAGGACAGCGGGAGGTGAAAAACTGTTTTTT. Residues: CASSPSRTAGGEKLFF.

This clone was seen a few times. The chain carries TRBV3-1 and TRBJ2-1; TRBD2 matches at 8 bases. This CDR3 is built from 21 residues. After removal of 1 base from V and 9 bases from J, the junction contained 26 bases not matched to a gene. Germline CDR1 and CDR2: LGHDT and YNNKEL (reference sequence). Written as DNA, the CDR3 is TGTGCCAGCAGCCAAGCTGTTGCGTGCCGCTACTGTGGGCGGGAGGTCGGTGAGCAGTTCTTC. The encoded protein is CASSQAVACRYCGREVGEQFF.

This clone was found many times. The chain has TRBV10-3 and TRBJ1-2; D is undetermined. The CDR3 length is 12 residues. Germline values: CDR1 ENHRY, CDR2 SYGVKD. The V gene lost 3 bases and the J gene lost 8 bases, with 10 bases spanning the gap. The CDR3 nucleotides read TGTGCCATCAGTGACAGCGTACGGGGCTACACCTTC. This encodes CAISDSVRGYTF.